The 25 T cell receptor beta chains below all came from one sample that was sequenced in a study of blood T cell repertoires in COVID-19. TCRdb's table, derived via immunoSEQ multiplex PCR, lists solely in-frame clones and lacks some. The sample consists of approximately 260,000 clones, roughly four fifths of them appearing once. Source material: PBMCs or T cells enriched from blood (not recorded which). The receptor source for this set is a man under 40 with acute COVID-19.

In this sample, this clone turned up a few times. The chain joins TRBV6-5 to TRBJ1-2; D is unresolved. The germline V gene encodes CDR1 MNHEY and CDR2 SVGAGI. V was trimmed by 7 bases and J by 7 bases, leaving 16 bases between them. The CDR3 spans 13 residues. The CDR3 DNA is TGTGCCAGCACCGAAGACGGGTATCGTGGCTACACCTTC. Its protein product is CASTEDGYRGYTF.

The V call is TRBV3-1 (or the pseudogene TRBV3-2), the J call TRBJ1-1, with 11 bases that match TRBD1. CDR3 length: 15 amino acids. V gave up 0 bases and J gave up 4 bases; unmatched junction bases: 1. CDR1 LGHDT and CDR2 YNNKEL come from the germline V gene (reference sequence). The CDR3 protein is CASSQDGTGGTEAFF. The CDR3 bases are TGTGCCAGCAGCCAAGACGGGACAGGGGGCACTGAAGCTTTCTTT.

V usage is TRBV11-2 and J usage is TRBJ1-1; no definite D call. Germline CDR1 reads SGHAT; CDR2 reads FQNNGV. V lost 5 bases to trimming and J lost 0 bases, with 22 bases between them. This CDR3 is 18 amino acids long. CDR3 nucleotides: TGTGCCAGCAGCCCGCGGATGTTATCTTTAGCAATGAACACTGAAGCTTTCTTT. Encoded protein: CASSPRMLSLAMNTEAFF. The full variable domain, completed using reference TRBV11-2 and TRBJ1-1, is EAGVAQSPRYKIIEKRQSVAFWCNPISGHATLYWYQQILGQGPKLLIQFQNNGVVDDSQLPKDRFSAERLKGVDSTLKIQPAKLEDSAVYLCASSPRMLSLAMNTEAFFGQGTRLTVV.

The CDR3 spells CASSLGTGVYEQFF. CDR3 DNA sequence: TGTGCCAGCAGCTTAGGGACAGGGGTCTATGAGCAGTTCTTC. The V and J genes are TRBV7-9 and TRBJ2-1; 9 bases fit TRBD1. In germline, CDR1 is SEHNR, CDR2 FQNEAQ (reference sequence). CDR3 length: 14 amino acids. The trim removed 1 base at V and 8 bases at J, leaving 3 bases unmatched.

This chain connects TRBV9 to TRBJ1-6, with 8 bases aligning to TRBD1. V lost 3 bases and J lost 1; bases outside the gene matches: 6. This CDR3 has 17 residues. Germline V gene sequence: CDR1 SGDLS, CDR2 YYNGEE. The CDR3 DNA follows: TGTGCCAGCAGCGCGCCAGGGGGCGCGTCCTATAATTCACCCCTCCACTTT. Translating it yields CASSAPGGASYNSPLHF. Based on the CDR3 plus reference TRBV9 and TRBJ1-6, the full variable domain is DSGVTQTPKHLITATGQRVTLRCSPRSGDLSVYWYQQSLDQGLQFLIQYYNGEERAKGNILERFSAQQFPDLHSELNLSSLELGDSALYFCASSAPGGASYNSPLHFGNGTRLTVT.

CDR3 in amino acids: CASSLEQGGVVGGYTF. The CDR3 DNA is TGTGCCAGCAGCTTAGAACAGGGTGGGGTGGTAGGTGGCTACACCTTC. The chain carries TRBV7-8 and TRBJ1-2, with D perhaps TRBD1 (6 bases). The germline CDR1 and CDR2 sequences are SGHVS and FQNEAQ. This CDR3 is built from 16 residues. The V end was cut by 1 base, the J end by 7 bases, with 19 bases between.

The chain joins TRBV6-5 to TRBJ1-2, with 8 nucleotides matching TRBD1. Germline loops: CDR1 MNHEY, CDR2 SVGAGI. The length of the CDR3 is 15 residues. Germline trimming cut 0 bases from V and 5 bases from J; bases unmatched to any gene: 5. The CDR3 here is CASSYSRTGLYGYTF. The CDR3 DNA is TGTGCCAGCAGTTACTCGAGGACAGGGTTGTATGGCTACACCTTC.

This clone was detected a few times. V is TRBV28 and J is TRBJ1-4; a weak D match, TRBD1 (6 bases). This CDR3 comprises 16 residues. Trimming cost V 6 bases and J 4 bases, with 18 bases left between them. Germline lookup yields CDR1 MDHEN and CDR2 SYDVKM. The CDR3 sequence: CASSLIRQAFNEKLFF. Written as DNA, the CDR3 is TGTGCCAGCAGCCTTATTCGACAGGCCTTTAATGAAAAACTGTTTTTT.

In its sample, this clone was seen once. The chain combines TRBV11-3 with TRBJ2-3; 7 nucleotides agree with TRBD1. The germline V gene encodes CDR1 SGHNT and CDR2 YENEEA. There are 15 residues in the CDR3. The junction had 6 bases not matched to a gene; V was cut back by 5 bases and J by 1 base. This CDR3 reads CASSPVGGGTDTQYF. CDR3 nucleotides: TGTGCCAGCAGCCCCGTAGGGGGCGGCACAGATACGCAGTATTTT.

The V call is TRBV19, the J call TRBJ2-3; D is perhaps TRBD2 (5 bases). The CDR3 has 16 amino acids. CDR1 LNHDA and CDR2 SQIVND come from the germline V gene (reference sequence). Trimming took 4 bases from V and 4 from J, leaving 18 bases between them. The CDR3, as DNA: TGTGCCAGTAGTACAAAACCGGGATTACCCCCAGATACGCAGTATTTT. Its protein product is CASSTKPGLPPDTQYF.

This clone turned up a few times. The V call is TRBV2, the J call TRBJ1-4, with 9 bases that match TRBD1. Germline loops: CDR1 SNHLY, CDR2 FYNNEI. The CDR3 is made up of 14 amino acids. The junction had 1 base not matched to a gene; V was cut back by 3 bases and J by 5 bases. The CDR3 bases are TGTGCCAGCAGTGACGGGACAGGGAATGAAAAACTGTTTTTT. It is translated as CASSDGTGNEKLFF.

This sequence joins TRBV7-6 and TRBJ1-5; maybe TRBD1 (5 bases). The V end lost 0 bases, the J end lost 2 bases, and 11 bases lay between the germline ends. The CDR3 consists of 16 residues. Germline V lookup: CDR1 SGHVS, CDR2 FNYEAQ. The CDR3 coding sequence is TGTGCCAGCAGCTTAGCAGCAGGGTGGGGCAATCAGCCCCAGCATTTT. This encodes CASSLAAGWGNQPQHF.

This clone was seen many times. The J gene is TRBJ1-1, the V gene TRBV10-3; 7 nucleotides align to TRBD1. This CDR3 has 14 residues. Trimming at V came to 7 bases and at J to 1 base, leaving 6 bases not matched to a gene. The germline gives CDR1 ENHRY, CDR2 SYGVKD. In DNA, the CDR3 is TGTGCCATCAAAGACGGGACAGCGAACACTGAAGCTTTCTTT. It codes for CAIKDGTANTEAFF.

The chain has TRBV18 and TRBJ1-2; unclear D gene. Germline CDR1 reads KGHSH; CDR2 reads LQKENI. The CDR3 length is 13 residues. V shed 3 bases and J shed 4 bases, with 9 bases lying between them. CDR3 sequence reads: CASSPSAGYGYTF. DNA of the CDR3: TGTGCCAGCTCACCCTCGGCAGGCTATGGCTACACCTTC.

CDR3 nucleotides: TGTGCCAGCTCGCCTCAAAGGACTAGCAACGAGCAGTACGTC. Translation gives CASSPQRTSNEQYV. The chain couples TRBV18 to TRBJ2-7, with TRBD2 matching over 8 bases. V lost 6 bases to trimming and J lost 5 bases; unmatched junction nucleotides: 9. The length of the CDR3 is 14 residues. CDR1 KGHSH and CDR2 LQKENI come from the germline V gene.

The chain combines TRBV24-1 with TRBJ2-2; D may be TRBD1 (6 bases). Germline loops: CDR1 KGHDR, CDR2 SFDVKD. CDR3 length: 15 amino acids. V dropped 3 bases and J dropped 5 bases, with 12 bases sitting between them. In DNA form, the CDR3 reads TGTGCCACCAGTGATCCCAGGGGATTGACCGGGGAGCTGTTTTTT. This encodes CATSDPRGLTGELFF.

This sequence joins TRBV2 and TRBJ2-7, with D perhaps matching TRBD1 (5 bases). The CDR3 consists of 12 residues. Germline V gene lookup returns CDR1 SNHLY and CDR2 FYNNEI. Trimming shortened V by 4 bases and J by 3 bases, and 7 bases separated the two germline ends. The CDR3 bases are TGTGCCAGCAGTGGACAGTACTACGAGCAGTACGTC. This encodes CASSGQYYEQYV.

V usage is TRBV11-3 and J usage is TRBJ1-4; TRBD1 is a possible D gene (5 bases). Trimming shortened V by 5 bases and J by 5 bases, and 24 bases separated the two germline ends. The CDR3 has 18 amino acids. Germline V CDR1 and CDR2: SGHNT, YENEEA. CDR3 coding DNA: TGTGCCAGCAGCCAGAGCGGGATCGTTGGGGCCCTGAATGAAAAACTGTTTTTT. Translation gives CASSQSGIVGALNEKLFF. The full variable domain, its missing parts supplied by reference TRBV11-3 and TRBJ1-4, is EAGVVQSPRYKIIEKKQPVAFWCNPISGHNTLYWYLQNLGQGPELLIRYENEEAVDDSQLPKDRFSAERLKGVDSTLKIQPAELGDSAVYLCASSQSGIVGALNEKLFFGSGTQLSVL.

The rearrangement links TRBV2 to TRBJ1-1, with unresolved D. The CDR3 is 12 amino acids. CDR1 is SNHLY, CDR2 FYNNEI, per germline. V gave up 2 bases and J gave up 8 bases, with 9 bases separating them. The CDR3 DNA is TGTGCCAGCAGTGAAATAGTCTTGGAAGCTTTCTTT. It translates to CASSEIVLEAFF.

The count of this clone is one. V is TRBV25-1 and J is TRBJ2-3; tentative D call: TRBD2 (6 bases). V lost 5 bases and J lost 5, with 17 bases in between. The CDR3 extends over 15 amino acids. Germline CDR1 is MGHDK and CDR2 is SYGVNS. The CDR3 here is CASSPSAFAIDTQYF. The CDR3 DNA follows: TGTGCCAGCAGTCCTAGCGCTTTCGCCATAGATACGCAGTATTTT. Filled out from reference TRBV25-1 and TRBJ2-3, the complete variable domain reads EADIYQTPRYLVIGTGKKITLECSQTMGHDKMYWYQQDPGMELHLIHYSYGVNSTEKGDLSSESTVSRIRTEHFPLTLESARPSHTSQYLCASSPSAFAIDTQYFGPGTRLTVL.

The V gene is TRBV27, the J gene TRBJ2-3; the D gene is possibly TRBD2 (5 bases). Deletions cut 7 bases from V and 1 base from J, with 9 bases between. The CDR3 has 13 amino acids. The V gene's germline CDR1 is MNHEY and CDR2 SMNVEV (reference sequence). This chain's CDR3 is CASNAGGTDTQYF. In DNA, the CDR3 is TGTGCCAGCAACGCCGGGGGCACAGATACGCAGTATTTT.

As concerns this clone: Sequence at one end of the junction differs from germline and may be a read error. This CDR3 is CASSQDLRVPPTSF. Written as DNA, the CDR3 is TGCGCCAGCAGCCAAGATTTGCGGGTACCACCGACCTCCTTC. The chain recombines TRBV4-3 with TRBJ1-2; no clear D. Germline lookup yields CDR1 LGHNA and CDR2 YSLEER. The CDR3 contains 14 residues.

The genes are TRBV3-1 (or the pseudogene TRBV3-2) and TRBJ1-1; the D is unclear. Deletions cut 5 bases from V and 1 base from J, with 11 bases between. This CDR3 has 14 residues. Germline V lookup: CDR1 LGHDT, CDR2 YNNKEL (reference sequence). DNA for the CDR3: TGTGCCAGCAGCGGGCAGTCATGGAACACTGAAGCTTTCTTT. Translating it yields CASSGQSWNTEAFF.

The chain has TRBV18 and TRBJ2-1, with TRBD2 matching 8 bases. With 3 bases clipped from V and 5 bases from J, the junction kept 3 bases outside the gene matches. The CDR3 is 14 amino acids. Per germline, CDR1 KGHSH and CDR2 LQKENI. The CDR3 bases are TGTGCCAGCTCACCCTTAGCGGGGAACAATGAGCAGTTCTTC. This encodes CASSPLAGNNEQFF.

J is TRBJ2-6 and V is TRBV28; D perhaps matches TRBD1 (5 bases). CDR1 is MDHEN and CDR2 is SYDVKM in the germline V gene. The V and J ends lost 4 bases and 1 base respectively, with 8 bases between them. The CDR3 covers 15 residues. The chain's CDR3 is CASSSTGSGANVLTF. CDR3 sequence (DNA): TGTGCCAGCAGTTCCACAGGTTCTGGGGCCAACGTCCTGACTTTC.